This TCR beta chain was recovered during a study of blood T cell repertoires in COVID-19. The V segment lost 7 bases and the J segment 2 bases; nucleotides outside the gene matches: 4. Germline V lookup: CDR1 MNHEY, CDR2 SVGAGI. The CDR3 has 14 residues. This clone was counted between two and nine times. Some clones are missing from TCRdb's copy, which holds only in-frame ones; the method was immunoSEQ multiplex PCR. The sample lists 140,000 to 150,000 clones, approximately 84% occurring once. V and J are TRBV6-5 and TRBJ1-2, with 10 positions matching TRBD1. Sequencing was carried out using peripheral blood. This receptor was taken from a human donor with acute or convalescent COVID-19. The donor label of this sample is uncertain. The CDR3 loop reads CASIWDRGNYGYTF. The CDR3 DNA follows: TGTGCCAGCATATGGGACAGGGGAAACTATGGCTACACCTTC.